This TCR beta chain was identified in a study of ipilimumab plus nivolumab after autologous stem cell transplantation. At the level of the study: The DLBCL cohort had primary refractory and relapsed disease, with 18-month progression-free survival of about 82% and 31%. General study points: Authors suggest TCR repertoire, Treg phenotype and gut microbiota support further study.

This CDR3 spans 15 amino acids. V gave up 7 bases and J gave up 0 bases, with 10 bases separating them. Germline V gene sequence: CDR1 SNHLY, CDR2 FYNNEI. Generated by immunoSEQ multiplex PCR, the TCRdb table keeps only in-frame clones and is missing some. The data show roughly 25,000 clones, with approximately 86% seen just once and 4% to 6% held by the top ten. Worth noting for this clone: The antigen is undetermined.

Starting 14 to 28 days after autologous transplant, ipilimumab 1 mg/kg was given. Patients got 3 mg/kg IV nivolumab weeks 1, 4, 7, 10, then biweekly through week 26. The origin of this receptor is a male donor with diffuse large B-cell lymphoma. The sequencing here drew on PBMCs, taken in a trial of ipilimumab plus nivolumab as post-transplant consolidation. The chain carries TRBV2 and TRBJ1-6; weak D call: TRBD1 (5 bases). CDR3 region: CASIPTVSYNSPLHF. CDR3 bases: TGTGCCAGCATTCCGACAGTCTCCTATAATTCACCCCTCCACTTT.